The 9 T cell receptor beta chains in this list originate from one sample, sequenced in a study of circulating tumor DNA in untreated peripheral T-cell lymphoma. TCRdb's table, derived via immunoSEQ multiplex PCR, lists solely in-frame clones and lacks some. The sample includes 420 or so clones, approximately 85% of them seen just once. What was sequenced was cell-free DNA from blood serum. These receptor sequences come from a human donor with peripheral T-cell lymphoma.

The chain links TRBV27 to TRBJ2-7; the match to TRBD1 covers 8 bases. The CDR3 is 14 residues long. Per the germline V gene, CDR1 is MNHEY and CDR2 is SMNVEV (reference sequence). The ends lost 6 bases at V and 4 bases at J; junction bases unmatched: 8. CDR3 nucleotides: TGTGCCAGCAGACCGGGACAGGTCGGGTACGAGCAGTACTTC. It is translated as CASRPGQVGYEQYF.

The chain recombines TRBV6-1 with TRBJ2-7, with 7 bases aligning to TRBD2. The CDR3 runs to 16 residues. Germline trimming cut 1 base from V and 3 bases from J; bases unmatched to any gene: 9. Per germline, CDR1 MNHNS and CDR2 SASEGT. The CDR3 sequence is CASSEVGTSEYYEQYF. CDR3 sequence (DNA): TGTGCCAGCAGTGAAGTGGGAACTAGCGAATACTACGAGCAGTACTTC.

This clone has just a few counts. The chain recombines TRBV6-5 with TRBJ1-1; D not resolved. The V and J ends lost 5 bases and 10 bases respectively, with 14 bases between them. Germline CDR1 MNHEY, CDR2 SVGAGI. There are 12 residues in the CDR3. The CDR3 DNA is TGTGCCAGCAGTCCTCGTTCCAGCGCAGCTTTCTTT. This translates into CASSPRSSAAFF.

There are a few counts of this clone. CDR3 in DNA: TGCGCCAGCAGCCAAGGAACCTCGGGAGATACGCAGTATTTT. Its protein product is CASSQGTSGDTQYF. The rearrangement joins TRBV5-1 to TRBJ2-3; D ambiguous. With 4 bases removed from V and 5 bases from J, the gap between germline ends came to 14 bases. Germline assignment: CDR1 SGHRS and CDR2 YFSETQ. This CDR3 contains 14 residues. Variable domain in full (rest from reference TRBV5-1 and TRBJ2-3): KAGVTQTPRYLIKTRGQQVTLSCSPISGHRSVSWYQQTPGQGLQFLFEYFSETQRNKGNFPGRFSGRQFSNSRSEMNVSTLELGDSALYLCASSQGTSGDTQYFGPGTRLTVL.

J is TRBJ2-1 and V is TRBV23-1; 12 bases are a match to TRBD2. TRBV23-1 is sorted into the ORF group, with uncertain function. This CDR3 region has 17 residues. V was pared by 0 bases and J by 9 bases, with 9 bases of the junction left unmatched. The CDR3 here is CASSQSLTSGSGAEQFF. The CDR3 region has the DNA TGCGCCAGCAGTCAATCACTGACTAGCGGGAGTGGTGCTGAGCAGTTCTTC.

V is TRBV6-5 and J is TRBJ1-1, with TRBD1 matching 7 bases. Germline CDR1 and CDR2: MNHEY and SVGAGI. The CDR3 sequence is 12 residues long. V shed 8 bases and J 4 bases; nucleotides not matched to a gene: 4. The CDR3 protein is CASHRGSTEAFF. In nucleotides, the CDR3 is TGTGCCAGCCACAGGGGATCCACTGAAGCTTTCTTT.

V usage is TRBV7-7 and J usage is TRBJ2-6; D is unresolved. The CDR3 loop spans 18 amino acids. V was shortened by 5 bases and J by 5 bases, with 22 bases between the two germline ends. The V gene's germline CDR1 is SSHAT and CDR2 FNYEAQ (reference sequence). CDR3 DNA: TGTGCCAGCAGCAGAATATCAGTGCCACAAAGTCGGGCCAACGTCCTGACTTTC. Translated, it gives CASSRISVPQSRANVLTF.

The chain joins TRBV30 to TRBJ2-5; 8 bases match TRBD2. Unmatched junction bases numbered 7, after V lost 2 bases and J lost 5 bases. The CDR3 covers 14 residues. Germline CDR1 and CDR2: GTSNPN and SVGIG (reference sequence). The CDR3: CAWSISGSGETQYF. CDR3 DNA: TGTGCCTGGAGTATCAGCGGGAGTGGGGAGACCCAGTACTTC.

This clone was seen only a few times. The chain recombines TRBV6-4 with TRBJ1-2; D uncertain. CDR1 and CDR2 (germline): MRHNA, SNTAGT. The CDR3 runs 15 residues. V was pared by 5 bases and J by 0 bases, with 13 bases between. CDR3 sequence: CASSPSWQTNYGYTF. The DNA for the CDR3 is TGTGCCAGCAGTCCGTCGTGGCAGACTAACTATGGCTACACCTTC.